This passage covers 24 T cell receptor beta chains from one sample sequenced in a study of cytomegalovirus exposure and HLA in healthy donors. Primers included in the PCR were 60 Vbeta and 13 Jbeta primers. Repertoires were generated with immunoSEQ multiplex PCR, while TCRdb's copy carries only in-frame clones and drops some. Of more than 95,000 clones in the sample, approximately 66% are singletons; the top ten hold under 3.5%. Sequencing input: PBMCs. Receptor source: a woman aged 50 to 60 in good health and CMV-seronegative.

The chain uses TRBV2 and TRBJ2-7, with 12 bases identical to TRBD2. This CDR3 is 15 amino acids long. Germline CDR1 SNHLY, CDR2 FYNNEI. V shed 6 bases and J 2 bases; nucleotides not matched to a gene: 5. In DNA, the CDR3 is TGTGCCAGCAGGCGCCGACTAGCGGGAGCCTACGAGCAGTACTTC. This translates into CASRRRLAGAYEQYF. The full variable domain, rest sourced from reference TRBV2 and TRBJ2-7, is EPEVTQTPSHQVTQMGQEVILRCVPISNHLYFYWYRQILGQKVEFLVSFYNNEISEKSEIFDDQFSVERPDGSNFTLKIRSTKLEDSAMYFCASRRRLAGAYEQYFGPGTRLTVT.

The rearrangement uses TRBV11-2 and TRBJ2-3, with 8 bases fitting TRBD2. Germline V lookup: CDR1 SGHAT, CDR2 FQNNGV. The CDR3 has 16 amino acids. V trimming: 1 base; J trimming: 8 bases; junction bases outside the gene matches: 11. CDR3 nucleotide sequence: TGTGCCAGCAGCTTAGCTCCTGTAACGGCGGGGGGTACGCAGTATTTT. As protein: CASSLAPVTAGGTQYF. The whole variable domain, remainder taken from reference TRBV11-2 and TRBJ2-3, is EAGVAQSPRYKIIEKRQSVAFWCNPISGHATLYWYQQILGQGPKLLIQFQNNGVVDDSQLPKDRFSAERLKGVDSTLKIQPAKLEDSAVYLCASSLAPVTAGGTQYFGPGTRLTVL.

The chain has TRBV5-6 and TRBJ2-5; D uncertain. Judging by the DNA end, TRBJ2-7 fits better; the J call may be wrong. The V gene's germline CDR1 is SGHDT and CDR2 YYEEEE. There are 11 residues in the CDR3. DNA for the CDR3: TGTGCCAGCAGCTTGGTATACGAGCAGTACTTC. This gives the protein CASSLVYEQYF.

CDR3 nucleotides: TGTGCCAGCAGCCAAGATTTCGAGGAGACTGAAGCTTTCTTT. Translation gives CASSQDFEETEAFF. V is TRBV4-2 and J is TRBJ1-1; D gene uncertain. The CDR3 spans 14 residues. Trimming took off 0 bases at V and 5 bases at J, with 10 bases between the two ends. Per germline, CDR1 LGHNA and CDR2 YNFKEQ.

The CDR3 loop is CASSLAGWASGATDTQYF. In DNA, the CDR3 is TGTGCCAGCAGCTTAGCGGGGTGGGCTAGCGGGGCTACAGATACGCAGTATTTT. This chain uses TRBV7-2 with TRBJ2-3, with TRBD2 matching over 9 bases. This CDR3 has 18 amino acids. V trimming: 0 bases; J trimming: 3 bases; junction bases outside the gene matches: 10. The V gene's germline CDR1 is SGHTA and CDR2 FQGNSA.

This clone was seen a few times. The chain links TRBV19 to TRBJ1-1, with 10 nucleotides matching TRBD1. Germline V gene data show CDR1 as LNHDA and CDR2 as SQIVND (reference sequence). The CDR3 totals 13 residues. The ends lost 10 bases at V and 3 bases at J; junction bases unmatched: 5. The chain's CDR3 is CATEGQGDTEAFF. CDR3 nucleotides: TGTGCCACCGAAGGACAGGGGGACACTGAAGCTTTCTTT.

As for this clone: Other DNA sequences in the same sample also yield this CDR3. This chain links TRBV30 with TRBJ1-4; 7 bases agree with TRBD1. Trimming removed 5 bases from V and 8 bases from J; junction bases left unmatched: 11. From germline, CDR1 is GTSNPN and CDR2 SVGIG (reference sequence). This CDR3 has 14 amino acids. CDR3 sequence reads: CAWARTGGVEKLFF. CDR3 nucleotides: TGTGCCTGGGCCAGGACAGGAGGTGTCGAAAAACTGTTTTTT.

This chain connects TRBV18 to TRBJ2-3; weak D call: TRBD1 (6 bases). Trimming left V 8 bases short and J 4 bases short, with 13 bases between. CDR3 length: 13 residues. The germline V gene has CDR1 KGHSH and CDR2 LQKENI. This chain's CDR3 is CASPLAGADTQYF. As DNA, the CDR3 is TGTGCCAGCCCCTTAGCAGGGGCAGATACGCAGTATTTT.

The rearrangement joins TRBV6-5 to TRBJ1-2; TRBD1 matches 7 bases. Germline CDR1 MNHEY, CDR2 SVGAGI. The CDR3 is 14 amino acids. V was clipped by 2 bases and J by 7 bases; unmatched bases: 7. CDR3 sequence (DNA): TGTGCCAGCAGTTACAGGCGATCAGGGGGTGGCTACACCTTC. Translated: CASSYRRSGGGYTF.

This chain links TRBV5-1 with TRBJ1-2; D gene uncertain. Germline CDR1 SGHRS, CDR2 YFSETQ. CDR3 length: 16 amino acids. The V end was cut by 4 bases, the J end by 3 bases, with 19 bases between. The CDR3 loop reads CASSPLRREVHYGYTF. The CDR3 region has the DNA TGCGCCAGCAGCCCACTACGTCGTGAAGTCCACTATGGCTACACCTTC. Based on the CDR3 plus reference TRBV5-1 and TRBJ1-2, the full variable domain is KAGVTQTPRYLIKTRGQQVTLSCSPISGHRSVSWYQQTPGQGLQFLFEYFSETQRNKGNFPGRFSGRQFSNSRSEMNVSTLELGDSALYLCASSPLRREVHYGYTFGSGTRLTVV.

The chain joins TRBV2 to TRBJ2-7; 10 bases fit TRBD2. V shed 7 bases and J 0 bases; nucleotides not matched to a gene: 9. The CDR3 length is 16 residues. Germline loops: CDR1 SNHLY, CDR2 FYNNEI. The CDR3 sequence is CASKGYEREGSYEQYF. In nucleotides, the CDR3 is TGTGCCAGCAAAGGTTACGAGCGGGAGGGCTCCTACGAGCAGTACTTC.

V gene TRBV7-8 combines with J gene TRBJ2-1; D possibly corresponds to TRBD1 (6 bases). The ends were cut back, 5 bases at V and 8 bases at J, with 10 bases in the middle. The CDR3 is 12 residues long. The germline CDR1 and CDR2 sequences are SGHVS and FQNEAQ. The chain's CDR3 is CASSKDRDEQFF. CDR3 bases: TGTGCCAGCAGCAAGGACAGAGATGAGCAGTTCTTC.

This clone has just one count. V and J are TRBV5-6 and TRBJ2-7; a possible D gene is TRBD2 (5 bases). Germline V gives CDR1 SGHDT, CDR2 YYEEEE. This CDR3 is built from 13 residues. V lost 4 bases and J 0 bases, leaving 8 bases between the germline ends. The CDR3 reads CASSPEGSYEQYF. The CDR3 coding sequence is TGTGCCAGCAGCCCCGAGGGCTCCTACGAGCAGTACTTC.

The V call is TRBV28, the J call TRBJ2-1; 9 bases are shared with TRBD2. This CDR3 region has 15 residues. V shed 6 bases and J 8 bases; nucleotides not matched to a gene: 11. The germline CDR1 and CDR2 sequences are MDHEN and SYDVKM. CDR3 protein: CASREAGGRPDEQFF. The CDR3 coding sequence is TGTGCCAGCAGAGAAGCGGGAGGACGCCCCGATGAGCAGTTCTTC.

The V call is TRBV5-1, the J call TRBJ1-2; 8 nucleotides line up with TRBD1. In germline, CDR1 is SGHRS, CDR2 YFSETQ. With 6 bases clipped from V and 4 bases from J, the junction kept 11 bases outside the gene matches. CDR3 length: 15 amino acids. The CDR3 bases are TGCGCCAGCAAAATGGACAGGGTTCGCGGCTATGGCTACACCTTC. This sequence encodes CASKMDRVRGYGYTF.

As concerns this clone: Different DNA sequences within this sample yield the same CDR3. J is TRBJ2-1 and V is TRBV4-1; 8 bases line up with TRBD1. The CDR3 consists of 17 residues. Germline V gene sequence: CDR1 MGHRA, CDR2 YSYEKL. Germline trimming cut 1 base from V and 7 bases from J; bases unmatched to any gene: 12. CDR3 sequence: CASSQAPTGDFGNEQFF. DNA for the CDR3: TGCGCCAGCAGCCAAGCGCCGACAGGGGATTTTGGGAATGAGCAGTTCTTC.

Points on this clone: At one end the junction does not follow the germline gene, possibly because of a read error. The chain combines TRBV7-9 with TRBJ1-1; TRBD1 might be the D (5 bases). This CDR3 is 12 amino acids long. Germline V gene data show CDR1 as SEHNR and CDR2 as FQNEAQ (reference sequence). CDR3 protein: CTSSLGQTEAFF. The CDR3 nucleotides are TGTACCAGCAGCTTAGGACAAACTGAAGCTTTCTTT.

This clone was observed a handful of times. The V gene is TRBV30, the J gene TRBJ2-5; D perhaps matches TRBD1 (6 bases). This CDR3 spans 12 amino acids. Deletions cut 7 bases from V and 2 bases from J, with 11 bases between. Germline CDR1 GTSNPN, CDR2 SVGIG (reference sequence). CDR3 nucleotides: TGTGCCTCCCACAGGGATCAAGAGACCCAGTACTTC. Its translation: CASHRDQETQYF.

This clone came up once. The V gene is TRBV13, the J gene TRBJ2-3, with 9 bases aligning to TRBD2. Germline trimming cut 4 bases from V and 5 bases from J; bases unmatched to any gene: 7. Germline V gene data show CDR1 as PRHDT and CDR2 as FYEKMQ (reference sequence). The CDR3 runs 15 residues. The CDR3 spells CASSWSGGSGDTQYF. The DNA for the CDR3 is TGTGCCAGCAGCTGGAGCGGGGGGTCGGGAGATACGCAGTATTTT.

The J gene is TRBJ2-1, the V gene TRBV28; 15 bases agree with TRBD2. Germline trimming cut 6 bases from V and 6 bases from J; bases unmatched to any gene: 6. This CDR3 comprises 16 residues. Germline V gene sequence: CDR1 MDHEN, CDR2 SYDVKM. The CDR3 spells CASRGLAGGSGNEQFF. CDR3 nucleotide sequence: TGTGCCAGCAGAGGACTAGCGGGAGGGTCGGGCAATGAGCAGTTCTTC. The variable domain in full, with the rest retrieved from reference TRBV28 and TRBJ2-1, is DVKVTQSSRYLVKRTGEKVFLECVQDMDHENMFWYRQDPGLGLRLIYFSYDVKMKEKGDIPEGYSVSREKKERFSLILESASTNQTSMYLCASRGLAGGSGNEQFFGPGTRLTVL.

The chain couples TRBV25-1 to TRBJ2-2; the match to TRBD1 covers 7 bases. This CDR3 is built from 15 residues. Germline loops: CDR1 MGHDK, CDR2 SYGVNS. V dropped 5 bases and J dropped 4; count of bases not matched to a gene: 7. The CDR3 here is CASSYTGVGTGELFF. The CDR3 DNA sequence: TGTGCCAGCAGTTACACAGGGGTAGGCACCGGGGAGCTGTTTTTT.

The V and J genes are TRBV6-1 and TRBJ2-7; D may be TRBD2 (7 bases). CDR1 is MNHNS and CDR2 is SASEGT in the germline V gene. The V end was cut by 1 base, the J end by 0 bases, with 19 bases between. CDR3 length equals 18 residues. In nucleotides, the CDR3 is TGTGCCAGCAGTGAAGGGGGGGGATTACAGGGAAGCTCCTACGAGCAGTACTTC. Its translation is CASSEGGGLQGSSYEQYF.

The CDR3 coding sequence is TGTGCCAGCAGAGGCGGGGGCGCGGGAGAGCAGTACTTC. As protein: CASRGGGAGEQYF. The chain joins TRBV2 to TRBJ2-7; the D gene is possibly TRBD2 (7 bases). CDR3 length: 13 amino acids. Trimming pared 6 bases from V and 7 bases from J, leaving 16 bases between. In germline, CDR1 is SNHLY, CDR2 FYNNEI.

The chain is built from TRBV7-9 and TRBJ2-3, with TRBD1 as a possible D gene (6 bases). V was trimmed by 5 bases and J by 6 bases, leaving 15 bases between them. CDR3 length: 14 amino acids. Per the germline V gene, CDR1 is SEHNR and CDR2 is FQNEAQ (reference sequence). CDR3 amino acids: CASSLTGTYDTQYF. The CDR3 nucleotides read TGTGCCAGCAGCCTAACCGGGACATATGATACGCAGTATTTT.